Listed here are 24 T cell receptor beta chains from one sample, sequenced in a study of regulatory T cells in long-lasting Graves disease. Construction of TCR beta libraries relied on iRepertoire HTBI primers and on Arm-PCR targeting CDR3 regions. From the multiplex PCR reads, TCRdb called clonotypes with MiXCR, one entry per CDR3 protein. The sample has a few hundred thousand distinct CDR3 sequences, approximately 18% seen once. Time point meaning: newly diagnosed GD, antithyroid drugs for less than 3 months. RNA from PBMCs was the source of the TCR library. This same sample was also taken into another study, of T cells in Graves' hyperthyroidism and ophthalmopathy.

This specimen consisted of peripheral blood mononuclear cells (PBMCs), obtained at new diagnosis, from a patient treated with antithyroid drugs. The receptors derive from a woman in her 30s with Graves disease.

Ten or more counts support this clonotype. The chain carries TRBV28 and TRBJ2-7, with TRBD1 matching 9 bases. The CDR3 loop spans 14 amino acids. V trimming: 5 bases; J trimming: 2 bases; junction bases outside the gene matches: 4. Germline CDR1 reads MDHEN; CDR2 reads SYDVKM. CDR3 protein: CASSVDRGTYEQYF. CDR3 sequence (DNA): TGTGCCAGCAGTGTGGACAGGGGAACCTACGAGCAGTACTTC.

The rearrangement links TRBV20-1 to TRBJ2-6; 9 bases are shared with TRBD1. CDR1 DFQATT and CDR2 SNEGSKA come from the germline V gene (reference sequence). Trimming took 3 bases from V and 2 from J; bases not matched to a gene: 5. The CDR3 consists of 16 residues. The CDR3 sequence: CSARAGQGAGANVLTF. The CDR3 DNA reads TGCAGTGCTAGGGCGGGACAGGGTGCTGGGGCCAACGTCCTGACTTTC.

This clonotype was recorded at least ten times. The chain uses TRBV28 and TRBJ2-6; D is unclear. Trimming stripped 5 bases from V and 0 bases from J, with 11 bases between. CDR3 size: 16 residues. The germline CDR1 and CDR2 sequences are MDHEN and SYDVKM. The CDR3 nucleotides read TGTGCCAGCAGTCCTCCCCAACCCTCTGGGGCCAACGTCCTGACTTTC. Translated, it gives CASSPPQPSGANVLTF.

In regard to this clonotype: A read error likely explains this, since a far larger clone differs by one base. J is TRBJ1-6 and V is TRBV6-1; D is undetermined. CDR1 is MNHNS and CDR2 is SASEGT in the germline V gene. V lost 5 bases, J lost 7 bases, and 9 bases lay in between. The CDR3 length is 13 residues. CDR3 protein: CASSPGPNSPLHF. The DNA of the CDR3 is TGTGCCAGCAGTCCAGGCCCCAATTCACCCCTCCACTTT.

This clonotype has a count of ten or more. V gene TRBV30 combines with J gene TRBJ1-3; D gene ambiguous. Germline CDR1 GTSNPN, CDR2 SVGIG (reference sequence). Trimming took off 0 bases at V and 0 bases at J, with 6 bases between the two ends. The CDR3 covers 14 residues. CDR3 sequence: CAWSVSHSGNTIYF. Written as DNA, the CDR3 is TGTGCCTGGAGTGTCTCTCACTCTGGAAACACCATATATTTT.

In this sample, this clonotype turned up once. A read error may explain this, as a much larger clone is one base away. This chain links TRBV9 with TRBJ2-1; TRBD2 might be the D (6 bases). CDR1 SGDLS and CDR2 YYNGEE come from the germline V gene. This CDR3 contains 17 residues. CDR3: CASSVAPSADSYNAQFF. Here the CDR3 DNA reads TGTGCCAGCAGCGTAGCCCCTAGCGCGGACTCCTACAATGCGCAGTTCTTC.

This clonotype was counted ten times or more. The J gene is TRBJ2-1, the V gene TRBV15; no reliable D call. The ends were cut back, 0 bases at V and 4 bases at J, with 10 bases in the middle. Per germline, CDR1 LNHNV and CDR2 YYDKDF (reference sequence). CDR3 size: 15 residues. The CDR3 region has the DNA TGTGCCACCAGCAGAGAAGCTAACGTGTACAATGAGCAGTTCTTC. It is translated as CATSREANVYNEQFF.

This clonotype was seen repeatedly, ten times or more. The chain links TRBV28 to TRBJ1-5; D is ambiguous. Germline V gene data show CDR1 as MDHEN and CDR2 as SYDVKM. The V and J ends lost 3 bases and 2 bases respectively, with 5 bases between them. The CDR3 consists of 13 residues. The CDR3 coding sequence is TGTGCCAGCAGTTTGAAGGGCAATCAGCCCCAGCATTTT. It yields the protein CASSLKGNQPQHF.

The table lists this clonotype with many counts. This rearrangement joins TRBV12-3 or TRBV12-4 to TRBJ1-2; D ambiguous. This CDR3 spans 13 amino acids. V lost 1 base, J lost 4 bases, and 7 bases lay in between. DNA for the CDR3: TGTGCCAGCAGTTTAGTATTGACCTATGGCTACACCTTC. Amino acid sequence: CASSLVLTYGYTF.

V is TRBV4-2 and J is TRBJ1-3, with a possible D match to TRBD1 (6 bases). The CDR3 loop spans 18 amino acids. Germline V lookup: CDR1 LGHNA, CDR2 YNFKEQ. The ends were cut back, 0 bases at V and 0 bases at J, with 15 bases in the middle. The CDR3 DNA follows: TGTGCCAGCAGCCAAGATCGCGGGGGCCCAGGCTCTGGAAACACCATATATTTT. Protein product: CASSQDRGGPGSGNTIYF.

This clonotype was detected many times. CDR3 bases: TGCAGTGCTTCCAAAGGGCGCTCCTACGAGCAGTACTTC. Encoded protein: CSASKGRSYEQYF. The J gene is TRBJ2-7, the V gene TRBV20-1, with no clear D. The CDR3 sequence is 13 residues long. In germline, CDR1 is DFQATT, CDR2 SNEGSKA (reference sequence). V was pared by 5 bases and J by 0 bases, with 11 bases between.

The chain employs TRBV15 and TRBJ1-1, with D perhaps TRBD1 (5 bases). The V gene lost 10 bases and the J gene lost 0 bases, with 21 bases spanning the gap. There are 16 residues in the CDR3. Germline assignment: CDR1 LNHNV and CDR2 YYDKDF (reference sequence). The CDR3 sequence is CASSGYGGSMNTEAFF. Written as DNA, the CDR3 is TGTGCCAGCAGTGGCTACGGGGGATCCATGAACACTGAAGCTTTCTTT.

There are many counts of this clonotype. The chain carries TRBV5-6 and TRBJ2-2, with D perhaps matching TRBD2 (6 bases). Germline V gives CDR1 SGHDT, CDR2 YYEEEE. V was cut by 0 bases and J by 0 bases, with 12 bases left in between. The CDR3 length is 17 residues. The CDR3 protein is CASSLAELAANTGELFF. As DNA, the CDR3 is TGTGCCAGCAGCTTGGCCGAACTAGCAGCGAACACCGGGGAGCTGTTTTTT.

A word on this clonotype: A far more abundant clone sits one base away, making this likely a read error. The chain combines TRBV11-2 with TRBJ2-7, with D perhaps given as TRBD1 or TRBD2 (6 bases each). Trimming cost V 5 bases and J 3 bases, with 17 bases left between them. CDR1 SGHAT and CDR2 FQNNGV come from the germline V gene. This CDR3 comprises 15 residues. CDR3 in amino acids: CASSPNEQGLYEQYF. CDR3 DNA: TGTGCCAGCAGCCCCAACGAACAGGGACTCTACGAGCAGTACTTC.

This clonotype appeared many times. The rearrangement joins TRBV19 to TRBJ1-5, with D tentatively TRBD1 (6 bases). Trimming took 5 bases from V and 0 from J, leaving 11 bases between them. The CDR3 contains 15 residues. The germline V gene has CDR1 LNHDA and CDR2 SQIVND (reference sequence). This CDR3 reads CASSLGQTSNQPQHF. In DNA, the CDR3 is TGTGCCAGTAGTCTCGGACAGACTAGCAATCAGCCCCAGCATTTT.

The CDR3: CASSQVSGRAENEQFF. The CDR3 nucleotides read TGTGCCAGCAGCCAAGTAAGCGGGAGGGCCGAGAATGAGCAGTTCTTC. The rearrangement uses TRBV3-1 and TRBJ2-1, with 10 bases lining up with TRBD2. This CDR3 region has 16 residues. V lost 1 base and J lost 7; bases outside the gene matches: 7. The germline V gene encodes CDR1 LGHDT and CDR2 YNNKEL (reference sequence).

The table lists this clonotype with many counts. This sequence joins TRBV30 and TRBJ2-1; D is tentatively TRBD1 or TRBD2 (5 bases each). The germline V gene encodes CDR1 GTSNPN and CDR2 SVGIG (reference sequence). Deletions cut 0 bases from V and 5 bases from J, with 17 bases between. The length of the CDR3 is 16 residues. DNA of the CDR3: TGTGCCTGGAGTGTATCCCCCGGGGCTGGCCACAATGAGCAGTTCTTC. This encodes CAWSVSPGAGHNEQFF. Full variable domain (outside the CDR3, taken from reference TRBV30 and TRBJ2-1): SQTIHQWPATLVQPVGSPLSLECTVEGTSNPNLYWYRQAAGRGLQLLFYSVGIGQISSEVPQNLSASRPQDRQFILSSKKLLLSDSGFYLCAWSVSPGAGHNEQFFGPGTRLTVL.

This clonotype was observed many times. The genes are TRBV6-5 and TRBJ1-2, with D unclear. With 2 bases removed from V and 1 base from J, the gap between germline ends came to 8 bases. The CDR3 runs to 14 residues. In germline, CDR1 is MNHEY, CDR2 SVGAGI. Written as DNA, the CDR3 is TGTGCCAGCAGTTACCGGGGTCTTAACTATGGCTACACCTTC. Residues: CASSYRGLNYGYTF.

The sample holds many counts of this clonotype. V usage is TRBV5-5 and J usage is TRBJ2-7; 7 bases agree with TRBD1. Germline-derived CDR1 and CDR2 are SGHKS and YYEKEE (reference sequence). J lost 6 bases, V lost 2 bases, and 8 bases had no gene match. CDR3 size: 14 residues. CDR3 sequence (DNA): TGTGCCAGCAGCTTTGACAGGGTATTAGGCGAGCAGTACTTC. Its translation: CASSFDRVLGEQYF.

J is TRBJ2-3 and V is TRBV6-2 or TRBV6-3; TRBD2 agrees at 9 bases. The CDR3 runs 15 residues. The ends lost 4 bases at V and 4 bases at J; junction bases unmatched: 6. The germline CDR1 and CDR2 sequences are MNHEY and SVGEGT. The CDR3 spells CASSSDSGGPDTQYF. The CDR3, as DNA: TGTGCCAGCAGTTCTGATAGCGGGGGTCCAGATACGCAGTATTTT.

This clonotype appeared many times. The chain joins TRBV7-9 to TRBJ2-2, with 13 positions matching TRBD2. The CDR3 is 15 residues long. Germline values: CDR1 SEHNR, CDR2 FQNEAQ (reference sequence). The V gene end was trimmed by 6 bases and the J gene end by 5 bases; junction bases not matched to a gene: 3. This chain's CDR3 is CASRPGLAGTGELFF. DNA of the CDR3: TGTGCCAGCAGGCCGGGACTAGCGGGGACCGGGGAGCTGTTTTTT.

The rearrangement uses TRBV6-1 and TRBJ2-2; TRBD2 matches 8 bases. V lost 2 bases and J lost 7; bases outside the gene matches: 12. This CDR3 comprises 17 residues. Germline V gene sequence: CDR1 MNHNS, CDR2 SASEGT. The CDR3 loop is CASSEPIKRGKVGELFF. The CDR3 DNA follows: TGTGCCAGCAGTGAACCGATTAAGCGGGGGAAGGTCGGGGAGCTGTTTTTT.

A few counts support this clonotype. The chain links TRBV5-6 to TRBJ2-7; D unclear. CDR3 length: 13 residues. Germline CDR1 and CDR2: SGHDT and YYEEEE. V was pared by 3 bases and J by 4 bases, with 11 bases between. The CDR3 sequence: CASSYGSDYEQYF. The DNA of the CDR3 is TGTGCCAGCAGCTACGGGTCCGATTACGAGCAGTACTTC.

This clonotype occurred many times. The CDR3 loop reads CASSQRRGDSNQPQHF. Here the CDR3 DNA reads TGTGCCAGCAGTCAGAGACGGGGGGATAGCAATCAGCCCCAGCATTTT. V and J are TRBV6-2 or TRBV6-3 and TRBJ1-5; the D gene is possibly TRBD1 (5 bases). The CDR3 totals 16 residues. V was cut by 5 bases and J by 0 bases, with 14 bases left in between. Germline CDR1 MNHEY, CDR2 SVGEGT.